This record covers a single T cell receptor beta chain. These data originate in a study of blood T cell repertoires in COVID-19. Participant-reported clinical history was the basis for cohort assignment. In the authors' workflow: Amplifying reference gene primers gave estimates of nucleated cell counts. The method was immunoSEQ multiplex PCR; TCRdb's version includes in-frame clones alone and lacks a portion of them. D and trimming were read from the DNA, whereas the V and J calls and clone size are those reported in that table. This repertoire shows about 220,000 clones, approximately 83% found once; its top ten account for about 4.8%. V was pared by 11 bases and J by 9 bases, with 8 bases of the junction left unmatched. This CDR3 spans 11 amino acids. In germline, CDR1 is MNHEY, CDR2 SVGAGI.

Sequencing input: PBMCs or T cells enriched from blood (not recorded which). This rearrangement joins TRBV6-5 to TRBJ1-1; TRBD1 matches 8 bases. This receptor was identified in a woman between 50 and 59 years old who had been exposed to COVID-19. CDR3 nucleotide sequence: TGTGCCGCCCAGGGGGCCGGTAAAGCTTTCTTT. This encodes CAAQGAGKAFF.